A selection of T cell receptor beta chains follows, all from one sample in a study of blood T cell repertoires in COVID-19. The method was immunoSEQ multiplex PCR; TCRdb's version includes in-frame clones alone and lacks a portion of them. This sample has 200,000 to 250,000 clones, with about 90% found just once. Sequencing used peripheral blood. The source is a man aged 18 to 35 with active or convalescent COVID-19. CDR3s include the opening cysteine and the closing phenylalanine or tryptophan. Fields, in order: clone size, D gene, J gene, V gene, CDR3 DNA, CDR3 protein. A D gene is named only where the DNA matches it firmly. Expanded clones get a size class; other rows say once, few or many, or leave the size out.

>few|TRBD2|TRBJ2-1|TRBV9
TGTGCCAGCAGCGGTATAGCGGGGTACAACAATGAGCAGTTCTTC
CASSGIAGYNNEQFF
>.|.|TRBJ1-5|TRBV19
TGTGCCAGTAGTGACCGTCTAACAGACTATAGCAATCAGCCCCAGCATTTT
CASSDRLTDYSNQPQHF
>.|TRBD2|TRBJ2-1|TRBV9
TGTGCCAGCAACCGACTAGCGGGAGTAGGCAATGAGCAGTTCTTC
CASNRLAGVGNEQFF
>.|.|TRBJ1-1|TRBV27
TGTGCCAGCAGTTTAAGAGGCAGGGCAGGAAGATCGAACACTGAAGCTTTCTTT
CASSLRGRAGRSNTEAFF
>.|.|TRBJ1-5|TRBV9
TGTGCCAGCGCAACAGGGAGGGATAGCAATCAGCCCCAGCATTTT
CASATGRDSNQPQHF
>.|.|TRBJ2-2|TRBV30
TGTGCCTGGAGGGACAGGAACACCGGGGAGCTGTTTTTT
CAWRDRNTGELFF
>.|.|TRBJ2-1|TRBV7-3
TGTGCCAGCAGCTTTATTTCCCCGGCAGGAGGGAATGAGCAGTTCTTC
CASSFISPAGGNEQFF
>.|.|TRBJ2-1|TRBV18
TGTGCCAGCTCACCAAGGGCAGGGGTCGTGCGAGATGAGCAGTTCTTC
CASSPRAGVVRDEQFF
>.|.|TRBJ2-7|TRBV2
TGTGCCAGCACCGACATCCCCGGACAGTCCTACGAGCAGTACTTC
CASTDIPGQSYEQYF
>.|.|TRBJ1-2|TRBV3-1/TRBV3-2
TGTGCCAGCAGCCAAGTCCCACAGGGTGGCGGCTACACCTTC
CASSQVPQGGGYTF
>.|.|TRBJ1-4|TRBV19
TGTGCCAGTACTCTGGGGGCTGACGAAAAACTGTTTTTT
CASTLGADEKLFF
>.|.|TRBJ1-1|TRBV5-5
TGTGCCAGCAGCTTGGCGGGAGACATGAACACTGAAGCTTTCTTT
CASSLAGDMNTEAFF
>.|.|TRBJ2-3|TRBV24-1
TGTGCCACCAGTGAACCAGGGTTGCGGATGGATACGCAGTATTTT
CATSEPGLRMDTQYF
>.|TRBD1|TRBJ2-5|TRBV19
TGTGCCAGTAGTATACCGGGACAGCAAGAGACCCAGTACTTC
CASSIPGQQETQYF
>.|.|TRBJ1-3|TRBV28
TGTGCCAGCAGTTTCTCCCAGGGTAGTGGAAACACCATATATTTT
CASSFSQGSGNTIYF
>once|.|TRBJ2-5|TRBV3-1/TRBV3-2
TGTGCCAGCAGCCCTGGGACTTCTGGGGAGACCCAGTACTTC
CASSPGTSGETQYF
>.|.|TRBJ1-5|TRBV5-6
TGTGCCAGCAGCTTGCCCGATCAGCCCCAGCATTTT
CASSLPDQPQHF
>once|.|TRBJ1-1|TRBV6-5
TGTGCCAGCATCTACGGGACTGAAGCTTTCTTT
CASIYGTEAFF
>.|.|TRBJ1-2|TRBV6-1
TGTGCCAGCAGTGAGTCGGCGGCGACTAACTATGGCTACACCTTC
CASSESAATNYGYTF
>.|.|TRBJ2-3|TRBV10-2
TGCGCCAGCAGTGATCCCAAACTAGCTGTTTCGACAGATACGCAGTATTTT
CASSDPKLAVSTDTQYF
>.|.|TRBJ1-5|TRBV28
TGTGCCAGCAGTTCGGGGTCTGGGGGCAATCAGCCCCAGCATTTT
CASSSGSGGNQPQHF
>.|.|TRBJ1-2|TRBV2
TGTGCCAGCAATCGTAAAGCACTTGTCTATGGCTACACCTTC
CASNRKALVYGYTF
>.|TRBD2|TRBJ2-1|TRBV4-2
TGTGCCAGCAGCTCCCCCCCGGGACTAGCGGCTCATGAGCAGTTCTTC
CASSSPPGLAAHEQFF
>.|TRBD1|TRBJ1-4|TRBV6-5
TGTGCCAGCAGTTTATACAGGGGGTTTAATGAAAAACTGTTTTTT
CASSLYRGFNEKLFF
>once|TRBD2|TRBJ2-3|TRBV20-1
TGCAGTGCTAGTATCCTAGCGGGGCCCACAGATACGCAGTATTTT
CSASILAGPTDTQYF
>.|.|TRBJ2-3|TRBV7-2
TGTGCCAGCAGGTCAGGGGGAGGTGTAGATACGCAGTATTTT
CASRSGGGVDTQYF
>once|TRBD1|TRBJ2-1|TRBV18
TGTGCCAGCTCACCGGGACAGGGGGTGTACAATGAGCAGTTCTTC
CASSPGQGVYNEQFF
>.|.|TRBJ2-4|TRBV29-1
TGCAGCGTTGCCAGGGGTGGAACCATTCAGTACTTC
CSVARGGTIQYF
>.|.|TRBJ2-3|TRBV7-2
TGTGCCAGCAGCTTAGGTTTCGACAGCCCCACAGATACGCAGTATTTT
CASSLGFDSPTDTQYF
>.|.|TRBJ2-6|TRBV3-1/TRBV3-2
TGTGCCAGCAGCCCTAGGCATACGAGTGTCTCTGGGGCCAACGTCCTGACTTTC
CASSPRHTSVSGANVLTF
>.|.|TRBJ1-2|TRBV5-8
TGTGCCAGCAGCTTCACGGGAAACTATGGCTACACCTTC
CASSFTGNYGYTF
>.|.|TRBJ2-1|TRBV19
TGTGCCAGTAGTATCGACAGGTACAATGAGCAGTTCTTC
CASSIDRYNEQFF
>.|.|TRBJ1-4|TRBV28
TGTGCCAGCAGTCTCAGCGGTGAAAAACTGTTTTTT
CASSLSGEKLFF
>.|.|TRBJ2-3|TRBV21-1
TGTGCCAGCAGCAAAGAAGAGGCCCTGGTAGTCACAGATACGCAGTATTTT
CASSKEEALVVTDTQYF
>few|.|TRBJ1-6|TRBV11-2
TGTGCCAGCAGCTTAGCTTCAGGGTGGAGTTCACCCCTCCACTTT
CASSLASGWSSPLHF
>.|.|TRBJ2-1|TRBV5-4
TGTGCCAGCAGCTTGACTAGCCCCCCCGGGAATGAGCAGTTCTTC
CASSLTSPPGNEQFF
>.|TRBD1|TRBJ2-1|TRBV5-1
TGCGCCAGCAGCTTGCGGGGAACTAAGCAGGGGGAGTTCTTC
CASSLRGTKQGEFF
>.|TRBD1|TRBJ1-5|TRBV2
TGTGCCAGCGGAAGGGACAGGGGGAGCAATCAGCCCCAGCATTTT
CASGRDRGSNQPQHF
>.|.|TRBJ2-2|TRBV30
TGTGCCTGGAGGTGGCGGGGCACCGGGGAGCTGTTTTTT
CAWRWRGTGELFF
>once|TRBD1|TRBJ1-2|TRBV19
TGTGCCAGTAGTACCCCCATAGGGGGCGGCTATGGCTACACCTTC
CASSTPIGGGYGYTF
>.|.|TRBJ1-6|TRBV4-1
TGCGCCAGCAGCCAGGACGGGAGGGGTAGCTCCTATAATTCACCCCTCCACTTT
CASSQDGRGSSYNSPLHF